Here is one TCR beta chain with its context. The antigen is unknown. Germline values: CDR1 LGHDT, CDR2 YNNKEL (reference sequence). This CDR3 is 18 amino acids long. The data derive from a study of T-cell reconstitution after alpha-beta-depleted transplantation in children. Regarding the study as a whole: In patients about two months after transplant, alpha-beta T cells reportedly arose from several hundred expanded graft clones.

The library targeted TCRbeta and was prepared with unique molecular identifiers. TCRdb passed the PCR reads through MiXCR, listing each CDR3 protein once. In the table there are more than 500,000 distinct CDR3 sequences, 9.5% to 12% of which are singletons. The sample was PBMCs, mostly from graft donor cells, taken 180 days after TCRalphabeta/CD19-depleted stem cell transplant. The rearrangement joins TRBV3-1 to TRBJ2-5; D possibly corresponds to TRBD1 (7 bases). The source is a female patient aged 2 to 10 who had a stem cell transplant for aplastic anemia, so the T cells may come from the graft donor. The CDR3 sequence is CTFSLSGGWEDGQETQYF. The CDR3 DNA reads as TGTACCTTCAGTTTGTCAGGGGGATGGGAGGATGGTCAAGAGACCCAGTACTTC.